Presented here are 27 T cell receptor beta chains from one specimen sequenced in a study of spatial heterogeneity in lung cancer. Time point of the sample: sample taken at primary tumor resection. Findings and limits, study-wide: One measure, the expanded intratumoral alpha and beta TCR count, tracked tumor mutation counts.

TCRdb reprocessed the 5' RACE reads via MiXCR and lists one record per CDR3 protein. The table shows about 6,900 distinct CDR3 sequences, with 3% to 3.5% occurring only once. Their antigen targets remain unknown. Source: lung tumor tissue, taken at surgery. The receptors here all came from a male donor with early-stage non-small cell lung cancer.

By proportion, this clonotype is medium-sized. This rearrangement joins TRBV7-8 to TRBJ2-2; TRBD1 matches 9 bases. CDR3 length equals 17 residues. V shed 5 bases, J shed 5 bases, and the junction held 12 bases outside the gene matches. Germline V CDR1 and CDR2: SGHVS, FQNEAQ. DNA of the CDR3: TGTGCCAGCAGCCCCCGGACAGGGGTTCTTGGGACCGGGGAGCTGTTTTTT. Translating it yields CASSPRTGVLGTGELFF.

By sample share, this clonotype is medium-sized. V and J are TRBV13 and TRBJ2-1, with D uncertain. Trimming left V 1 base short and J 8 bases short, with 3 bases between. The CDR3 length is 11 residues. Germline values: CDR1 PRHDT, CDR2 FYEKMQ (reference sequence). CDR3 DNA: TGTGCCAGCAGCTTAGCCTATGAGCAGTTCTTC. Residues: CASSLAYEQFF.

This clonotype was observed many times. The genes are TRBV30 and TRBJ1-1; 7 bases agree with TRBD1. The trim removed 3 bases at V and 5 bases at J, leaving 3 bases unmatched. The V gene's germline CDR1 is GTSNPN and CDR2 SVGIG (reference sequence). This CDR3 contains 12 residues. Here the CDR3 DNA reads TGTGCCTGGAGGGGACAGTCTACTGAAGCTTTCTTT. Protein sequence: CAWRGQSTEAFF.

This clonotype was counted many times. The CDR3 here is CSARDLAGGGEQYF. CDR3 DNA: TGCAGTGCTAGAGACTTAGCGGGAGGCGGCGAGCAGTACTTC. This chain connects TRBV20-1 to TRBJ2-7; TRBD2 agrees at 10 bases. J lost 6 bases, V lost 0 bases, and 5 bases had no gene match. The CDR3 is 14 residues long. Germline values: CDR1 DFQATT, CDR2 SNEGSKA (reference sequence).

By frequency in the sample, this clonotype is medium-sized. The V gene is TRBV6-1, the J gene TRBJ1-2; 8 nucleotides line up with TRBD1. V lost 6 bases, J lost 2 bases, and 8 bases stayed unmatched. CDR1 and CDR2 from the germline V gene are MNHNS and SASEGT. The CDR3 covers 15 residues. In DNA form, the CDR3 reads TGTGCCAGCAGATGGGACAGGAGCTTCAACTATGGCTACACCTTC. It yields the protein CASRWDRSFNYGYTF.

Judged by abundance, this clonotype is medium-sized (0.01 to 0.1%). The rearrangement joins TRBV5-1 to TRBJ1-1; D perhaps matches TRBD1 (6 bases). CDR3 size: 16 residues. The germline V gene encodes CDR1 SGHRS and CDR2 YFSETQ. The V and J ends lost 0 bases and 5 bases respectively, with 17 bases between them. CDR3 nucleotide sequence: TGCGCCAGCAGCTTGGAGGAGGGAGGGGGTAGGACTGAAGCTTTCTTT. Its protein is CASSLEEGGGRTEAFF.

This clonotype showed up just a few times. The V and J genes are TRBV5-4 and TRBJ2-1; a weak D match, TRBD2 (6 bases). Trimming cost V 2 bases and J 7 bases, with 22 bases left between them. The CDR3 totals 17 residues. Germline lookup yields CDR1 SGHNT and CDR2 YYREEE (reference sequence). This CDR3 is CASSFRQLAGKGNEQFF. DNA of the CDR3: TGTGCCAGCAGCTTCCGCCAACTAGCCGGAAAGGGAAATGAGCAGTTCTTC. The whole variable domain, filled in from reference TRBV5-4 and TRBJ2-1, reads ETGVTQSPTHLIKTRGQQVTLRCSSQSGHNTVSWYQQALGQGPQFIFQYYREEENGRGNFPPRFSGLQFPNYSSELNVNALELDDSALYLCASSFRQLAGKGNEQFFGPGTRLTVL.

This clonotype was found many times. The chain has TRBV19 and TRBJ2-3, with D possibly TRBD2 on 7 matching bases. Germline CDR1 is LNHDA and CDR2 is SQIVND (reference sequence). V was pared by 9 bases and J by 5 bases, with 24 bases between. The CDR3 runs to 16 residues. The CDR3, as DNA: TGTGCCAGCCATCCTTTGGGGGGGGGCCGTGGAGATACGCAGTATTTT. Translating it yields CASHPLGGGRGDTQYF.

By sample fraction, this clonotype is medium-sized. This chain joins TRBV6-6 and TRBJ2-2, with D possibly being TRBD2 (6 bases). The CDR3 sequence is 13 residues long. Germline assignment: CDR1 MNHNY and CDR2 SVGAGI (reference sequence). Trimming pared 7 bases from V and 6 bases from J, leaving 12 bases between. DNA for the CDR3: TGTGCCAGCACCTCGGGGGTTCCCGGGGAGCTGTTTTTT. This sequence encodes CASTSGVPGELFF.

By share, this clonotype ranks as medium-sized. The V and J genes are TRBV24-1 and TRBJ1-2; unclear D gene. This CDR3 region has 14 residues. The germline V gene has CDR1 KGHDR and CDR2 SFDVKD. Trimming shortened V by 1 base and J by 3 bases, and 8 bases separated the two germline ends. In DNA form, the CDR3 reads TGTGCCACCAGTGATTTACAGACTTACTATGGCTACACCTTC. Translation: CATSDLQTYYGYTF.

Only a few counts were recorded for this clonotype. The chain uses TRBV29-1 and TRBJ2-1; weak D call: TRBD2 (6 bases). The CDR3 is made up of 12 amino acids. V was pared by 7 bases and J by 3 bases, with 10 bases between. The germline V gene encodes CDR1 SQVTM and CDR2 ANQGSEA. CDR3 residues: CSAWDCYNEQFF. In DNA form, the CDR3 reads TGCAGCGCCTGGGACTGCTACAATGAGCAGTTCTTC.

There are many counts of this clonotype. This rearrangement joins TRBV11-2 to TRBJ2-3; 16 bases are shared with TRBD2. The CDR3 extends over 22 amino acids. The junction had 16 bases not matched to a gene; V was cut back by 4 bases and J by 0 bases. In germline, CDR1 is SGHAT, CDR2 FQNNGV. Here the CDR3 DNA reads TGTGCCAGCAGCTCGGGACTAGCGGGAGGGCAAATCGGGTTTCTTAGCACAGATACGCAGTATTTT. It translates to CASSSGLAGGQIGFLSTDTQYF.

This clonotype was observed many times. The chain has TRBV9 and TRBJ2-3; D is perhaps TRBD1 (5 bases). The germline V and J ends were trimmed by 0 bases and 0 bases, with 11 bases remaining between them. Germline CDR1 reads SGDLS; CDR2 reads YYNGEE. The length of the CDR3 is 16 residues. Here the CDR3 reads CASSVEGRMSTDTQYF. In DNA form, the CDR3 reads TGTGCCAGCAGCGTAGAGGGGCGAATGAGCACAGATACGCAGTATTTT.

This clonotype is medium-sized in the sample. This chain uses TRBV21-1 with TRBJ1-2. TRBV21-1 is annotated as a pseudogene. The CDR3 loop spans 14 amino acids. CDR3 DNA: TGTGCCAGCAGCATGGACGGAACTAGATATGGCTACACCTTC. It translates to CASSMDGTRYGYTF.

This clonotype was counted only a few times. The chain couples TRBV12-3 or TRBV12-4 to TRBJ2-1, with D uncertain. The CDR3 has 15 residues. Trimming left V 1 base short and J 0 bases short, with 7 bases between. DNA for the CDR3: TGTGCCAGCAGTTTAGATCCAGGCTCCTACAATGAGCAGTTCTTC. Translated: CASSLDPGSYNEQFF.

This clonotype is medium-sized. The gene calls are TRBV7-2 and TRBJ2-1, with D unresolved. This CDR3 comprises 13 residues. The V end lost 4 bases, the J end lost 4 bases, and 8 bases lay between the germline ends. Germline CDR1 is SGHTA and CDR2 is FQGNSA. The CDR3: CASSSATYNEQFF. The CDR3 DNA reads TGTGCCAGCAGCTCAGCGACTTACAATGAGCAGTTCTTC.

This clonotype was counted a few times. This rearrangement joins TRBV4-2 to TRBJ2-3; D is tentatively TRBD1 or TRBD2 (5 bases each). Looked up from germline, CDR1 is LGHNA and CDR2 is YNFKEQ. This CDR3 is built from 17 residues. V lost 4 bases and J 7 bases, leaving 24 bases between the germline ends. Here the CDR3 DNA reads TGTGCCAGCAGCCGAAGCAGCCCCGGGACCCTCGAAAATACGCAGTATTTT. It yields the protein CASSRSSPGTLENTQYF.

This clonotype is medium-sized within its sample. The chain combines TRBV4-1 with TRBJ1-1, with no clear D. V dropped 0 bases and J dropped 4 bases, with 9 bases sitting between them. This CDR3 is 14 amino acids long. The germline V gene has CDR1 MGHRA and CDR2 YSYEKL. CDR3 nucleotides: TGCGCCAGCAGCCAAGAGCGGGGAGGCACTGAAGCTTTCTTT. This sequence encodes CASSQERGGTEAFF.

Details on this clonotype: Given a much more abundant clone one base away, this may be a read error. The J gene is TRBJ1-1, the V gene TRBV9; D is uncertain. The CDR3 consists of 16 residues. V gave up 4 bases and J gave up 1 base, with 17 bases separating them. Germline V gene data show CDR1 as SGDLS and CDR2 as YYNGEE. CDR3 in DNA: TGTGCCAGCAGCTCCCGAGACTCTTCTAGGAACACTGAAGCTTTCTTT. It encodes CASSSRDSSRNTEAFF.

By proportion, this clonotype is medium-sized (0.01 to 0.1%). The CDR3 DNA reads TGTGCCAGCAGCTCAGGACAGAACACTGAAGCTTTCTTT. Translating gives CASSSGQNTEAFF. This chain uses TRBV7-4 with TRBJ1-1, with D perhaps TRBD1 (5 bases). Germline V gene sequence: CDR1 SGHVT, CDR2 SQSDAQ. The CDR3 spans 13 residues. V shed 4 bases and J shed 1 base, with 7 bases lying between them.

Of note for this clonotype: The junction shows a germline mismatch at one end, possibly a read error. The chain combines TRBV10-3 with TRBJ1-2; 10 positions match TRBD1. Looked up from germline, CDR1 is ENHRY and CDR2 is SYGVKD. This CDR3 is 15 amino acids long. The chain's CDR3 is CAISEGDRGRYGDTF. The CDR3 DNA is TGTGCCATCAGTGAAGGGGACAGGGGTCGGTATGGCGACACCTTC.

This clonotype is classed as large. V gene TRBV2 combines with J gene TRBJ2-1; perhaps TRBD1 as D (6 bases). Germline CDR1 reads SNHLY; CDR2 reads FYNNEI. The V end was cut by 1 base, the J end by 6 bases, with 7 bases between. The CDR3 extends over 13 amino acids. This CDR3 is CASSEGGGNEQFF. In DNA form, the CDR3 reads TGTGCCAGCAGTGAAGGAGGGGGCAATGAGCAGTTCTTC.

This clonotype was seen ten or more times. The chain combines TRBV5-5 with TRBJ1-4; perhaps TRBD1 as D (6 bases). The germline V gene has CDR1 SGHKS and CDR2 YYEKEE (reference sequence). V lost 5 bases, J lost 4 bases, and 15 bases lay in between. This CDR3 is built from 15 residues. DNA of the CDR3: TGTGCCAGCAGTTACTTGGGACAACTTAATGAAAAACTGTTTTTT. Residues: CASSYLGQLNEKLFF. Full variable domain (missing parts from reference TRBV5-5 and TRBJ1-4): DAGVTQSPTHLIKTRGQQVTLRCSPISGHKSVSWYQQVLGQGPQFIFQYYEKEERGRGNFPDRFSARQFPNYSSELNVNALLLGDSALYLCASSYLGQLNEKLFFGSGTQLSVL.

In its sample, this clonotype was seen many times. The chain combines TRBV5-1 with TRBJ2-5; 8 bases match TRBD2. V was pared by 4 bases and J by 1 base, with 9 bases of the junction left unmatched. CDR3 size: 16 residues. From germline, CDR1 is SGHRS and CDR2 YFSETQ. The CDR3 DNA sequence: TGCGCCAGCAGCCCGACGGGGGGGGGCCCCCAAGAGACCCAGTACTTC. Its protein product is CASSPTGGGPQETQYF.

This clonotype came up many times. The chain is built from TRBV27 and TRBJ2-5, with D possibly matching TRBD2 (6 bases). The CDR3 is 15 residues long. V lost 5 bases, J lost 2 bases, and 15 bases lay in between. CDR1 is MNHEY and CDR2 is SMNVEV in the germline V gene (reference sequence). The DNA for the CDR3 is TGTGCCAGCAGTCTCCTTGGAGGGCTTCAAGAGACCCAGTACTTC. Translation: CASSLLGGLQETQYF.

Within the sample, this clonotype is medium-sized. CDR3 in amino acids: CSATRTGNEKLFF. The CDR3, as DNA: TGCAGTGCTACTCGGACAGGGAATGAAAAACTGTTTTTT. The rearrangement uses TRBV20-1 and TRBJ1-4; 8 bases match TRBD1. The CDR3 has 13 amino acids. V dropped 4 bases and J dropped 5; count of bases not matched to a gene: 3. Germline V CDR1 and CDR2: DFQATT, SNEGSKA (reference sequence).

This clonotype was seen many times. CDR3 DNA: TGTGCCAGCTCACAGACTAGCGGGAGAATCGATGAGCAGTTCTTC. Amino acids: CASSQTSGRIDEQFF. The chain joins TRBV18 to TRBJ2-1, with 12 bases identical to TRBD2. With V trimmed by 4 bases and J by 8 bases, 6 bases remained unmatched. The length of the CDR3 is 15 residues. Germline CDR1 and CDR2: KGHSH and LQKENI.